The subject of this entry is one T cell receptor beta chain. Its target is not known. Over several immunoSEQ plates, each subset's genomic DNA was distributed in even portions. Only in-frame clones appear in the TCRdb table, and some are missing; sequencing was by immunoSEQ multiplex PCR. The data show nearly 1,000,000 clones, about three quarters seen once. This sample is drawn from a study of shared clonotypes between healthy human individuals. Study summary: Three CD4 naive, three CD4 memory, two CD8 naive and one CD8 memory plate were used per donor.

Study-wide points: Around 5% of naive CD4 clonotypes were shared across a handful of donors. Generation probabilities were higher for clonotypes shared across all four sorted-subset donors than for unshared ones.

This CDR3 contains 17 residues. Germline assignment: CDR1 SGHDT and CDR2 YYEEEE. The V gene lost 0 bases and the J gene lost 0 bases, with 13 bases spanning the gap. What was sequenced was memory CD4+ T cells sorted from blood. Subset specified: CD45RA-negative fraction. The sequence came from a man younger than 35 in good health. V gene TRBV5-6 combines with J gene TRBJ1-3; no firm D call. CDR3 nucleotide sequence: TGTGCCAGCAGCTTGGCCCAGGTTAGGAACTCTGGAAACACCATATATTTT. Protein sequence: CASSLAQVRNSGNTIYF.